This is a list of T cell receptor beta chains from one sample in a study of tumor and adjacent non-tumor tissue in lung cancer. TCRdb used MiXCR to reprocess the multiplex PCR reads, holding one entry per CDR3 protein. Among about 120,000 distinct CDR3 sequences, about 80% were seen once, and the ten largest hold approximately 22%. What was sequenced was lung tumor tissue. The receptors originated from a man between 65 and 79 years old with non-small cell lung cancer. Both conserved end residues are part of each CDR3. The order of the fields is V gene, D gene, clone size, J gene, CDR3 length, CDR3 DNA, CDR3 protein. A D gene is named only where the DNA matches it firmly. Size tells how often a clone was seen (once, few, many) or the class of an expanded clone, and some rows leave it out.

TRBV18	-	-	TRBJ2-3	12	TGTGCCAGCTCACCACCAAGAAATACCCGGTATTTT	CASSPPRNTRYF
TRBV4-1	-	-	TRBJ2-7	16	TGCCCCAGCAGCCGGACACTTGAGGGAGAGGGGGACGAGCAGTACTTC	CPSSRTLEGEGDEQYF
TRBV6-5	-	-	TRBJ1-1	16	TGCGCCAGCAGTACACCAACGAGGGCAGGGATTGCCGAAGCTTTCTTT	CASSTPTRAGIAEAFF
TRBV29-1	-	-	TRBJ2-3	15	TGCAGCGCAAACCCGACTAGTCGGGGCACAGATACGCAGTATTTT	CSANPTSRGTDTQYF
TRBV28	-	-	TRBJ2-7	12	TGTGTCAGCAGCCAACAACCGTACGGGCAGTACTTC	CVSSQQPYGQYF
TRBV29-1	-	-	TRBJ2-6	12	TGCAGCATTGAAGCTGGAACCAACGTCCTGACCTTC	CSIEAGTNVLTF
TRBV10-3	-	-	TRBJ2-2	16	TGTGCCATCTGTGAGGATGGCGGAAGGAACACCGGGGAGTTGTTTTTT	CAICEDGGRNTGELFF
TRBV6-5	-	-	TRBJ1-1	19	TGTGCCAGCAGTTACTCGTCGGACTGGGGTGTCCTGGAGAACACTGAAGCTTTCTTT	CASSYSSDWGVLENTEAFF
TRBV11-1	TRBD2	-	TRBJ2-1	17	TGTGCCATCAACTTAGCCGTACTAGCGGGGGGTCTCAATGAGCAGTTCTTC	CAINLAVLAGGLNEQFF
TRBV29-1	-	-	TRBJ1-2	11	TGCAGCGTTGTCGCAGATCGGGGTTACACCTTC	CSVVADRGYTF
TRBV11-1	-	-	TRBJ1-2	12	TGTGCCAGCAGCTCCACCAGATATGGCTACACCTTC	CASSSTRYGYTF
TRBV11-3	-	-	TRBJ2-7	15	TGCGCCAGCAGCTTAACAGGGCTTTTTCCCTATGAGCAGTACTTC	CASSLTGLFPYEQYF
TRBV6-1	-	-	TRBJ1-5	16	TGTGCCAACAGTGAAGGTAGAGGGACCGTAAATCAGCCCCAACATTTT	CANSEGRGTVNQPQHF
TRBV29-1	-	once	TRBJ2-5	13	TGCAGCGTTGGATGGGGCCCGGTCGGGATCCAGTACTTC	CSVGWGPVGIQYF
TRBV28	-	many	TRBJ1-2	13	TGTGCCAGCAGTTTAAATCCGCCCTATGGCTACACCTTC	CASSLNPPYGYTF
TRBV6-1	-	medium-sized	TRBJ2-5	15	TGTGCCAGCAGTTACAGGGAAATGGGGCAAGAGACCCAGTACTTC	CASSYREMGQETQYF
TRBV6-6	TRBD1	-	TRBJ2-3	14	TGTGCCAGCGGCGAACAGGGGATGCGGTATACGCAGTATTTT	CASGEQGMRYTQYF
TRBV29-1	TRBD2	-	TRBJ2-5	12	TGCAGCAGTGCACTAGCGGGGGAGACCCAGTACTTC	CSSALAGETQYF
TRBV11-3	-	-	TRBJ1-4	16	TGTGCCAGCAGCTTAGTCGCTGGAACGTCTAATGAAAAACTGCTTTTT	CASSLVAGTSNEKLLF
TRBV6-6	TRBD2	many	TRBJ2-3	19	TGTGCCAGCAGTTACTTTGATTGGCGGGAGGCCTATAGCACAGATACGCAGTATTTT	CASSYFDWREAYSTDTQYF
TRBV25-1	-	-	TRBJ1-2	15	TGTGACAGCAGTGAGTTGCGCAATTGGCAGACCGGCTACACCTTC	CDSSELRNWQTGYTF
TRBV11-2	-	-	TRBJ1-6	18	TGTGCCAGGAGCGCCAGGACCGGGGCTTCGTCCTATAATTCACCCCTCCACTTT	CARSARTGASSYNSPLHF
TRBV4-2	-	-	TRBJ1-5	14	TGTGCCAGCAGCCAGGTTGACAGTAGTCATCCCCAGCATTTT	CASSQVDSSHPQHF
TRBV6-2/TRBV6-3	TRBD1	-	TRBJ2-5	16	TGTGACAGCAGCCCTGGTGGACAGGGGATACGGGAGACCCAGTACTTC	CDSSPGGQGIRETQYF
TRBV29-1	TRBD1	many	TRBJ2-1	15	TGCAGCGTTGAAGTTTGGGACAGCCATTACAATGAGCAGTTCTTC	CSVEVWDSHYNEQFF
TRBV4-1	-	medium-sized	TRBJ2-3	16	TGCGCCAGCAGCCAAGATCGGGGGAGACCCTCGGATACGCAGTATTTT	CASSQDRGRPSDTQYF
TRBV29-1	-	-	TRBJ2-3	12	TGCGGCGTTGATAAGGGCGAAGATACGCAGTATTTT	CGVDKGEDTQYF
TRBV4-1	-	-	TRBJ2-5	12	TGCGCCAGCAGCAACCCACAAGAGACCCAGTACTTC	CASSNPQETQYF
TRBV28	TRBD2	-	TRBJ2-3	14	TGTGCCAGCAGCTTAGGGGCAGCGGGAGATATGCAGTATTTT	CASSLGAAGDMQYF
TRBV6-1	-	-	TRBJ2-7	14	TGTGCCAGCAATGACCTGACGCTTACTTACGAGCAGTACTTC	CASNDLTLTYEQYF